This T cell receptor (beta chain) emerged from a study of blood T cell repertoires in COVID-19. TCRdb's table, derived via immunoSEQ multiplex PCR, lists solely in-frame clones and lacks some. Here the sample spans approximately 120,000 clones, 70% to 75% being singletons. The V and J ends lost 5 bases and 0 bases respectively, with 15 bases between them. The CDR3 consists of 16 residues. Germline assignment: CDR1 SGHRS and CDR2 YFSETQ. The source is a man at least 80 years old with COVID-19, enrolled during active disease. The chain recombines TRBV5-1 with TRBJ1-3; TRBD1 is a possible D gene (6 bases). Sequencing input: peripheral blood. This CDR3 reads CASSVGQTSSGNTIYF. CDR3 in DNA: TGCGCCAGCAGTGTAGGACAGACGAGCTCTGGAAACACCATATATTTT.